This entry features one TCR beta chain sequence. Its specificity is not known. The sample originates from a study of shared clonotypes between healthy human individuals. TCRdb's table, derived via immunoSEQ multiplex PCR, lists solely in-frame clones and lacks some. Of 550,000 to 850,000 clones listed, over 60% are singletons. V was clipped by 2 bases and J by 3 bases, with 4 bases between them. CDR1 and CDR2 (germline): SGHNT, YENEEA. The length of the CDR3 is 13 residues. Donors had no recently reported acute infections or vaccinations and were HIV-negative. Findings and caveats of the study: Among the subsets, naive ones generally showed larger estimated richness than memory ones.

This chain uses TRBV11-3 with TRBJ2-2; D ambiguous. The sequencing input was memory CD4+ T cells sorted from blood. Documented subset: CD45RA-negative fraction. The receptor was isolated from a woman in her twenties or thirties in good health. The CDR3 region is CASSLSHTGELFF. CDR3 nucleotides: TGTGCCAGCAGCTTATCACACACCGGGGAGCTGTTTTTT.